This TCR beta chain was obtained from a study of T cell repertoires in cytomegalovirus infection. Note on this clonotype: Antigen unknown.

CDR3 length equals 14 residues. V gave up 6 bases and J gave up 9 bases; unmatched junction bases: 7. Germline V gene sequence: CDR1 MNHEY, CDR2 SMNVEV (reference sequence). Study results and limitations: Clonotypes of TCR beta that were HLA-C-restricted and CMV-specific dominated the ex vivo response.

TCRdb reanalysed the reads using MiXCR and keeps one entry per CDR3 protein. In the table there are some 480,000 distinct CDR3 sequences, 30% to 40% of which are singletons. The chain recombines TRBV27 with TRBJ1-6, with TRBD1 matching over 8 bases. Material: cultured PBMCs, obtained from culture after CMV antigen stimulation. The TCR comes from a human donor in good health (CMV status not recorded). Some clones in this sample may be carry-over from other donors' samples. The CDR3 protein is CASRTGDSGSPLHF. CDR3 DNA sequence: TGTGCCAGCAGGACAGGGGACAGTGGTTCACCCCTCCACTTT.